The 21 T cell receptor beta chains in this list originate from one sample, sequenced in a study of Ad26.COV2.S vaccination and SARS-CoV-2 variants. Treatment reported: some 19 received Ad26.COV2.S at low or high dose, single or two shots; about 5 received placebo; per-sample allocation not given. Sampling occurred on day 63 after the first vaccine or placebo injection. Produced via immunoSEQ multiplex PCR; TCRdb's table is partial and in-frame only. The sample records roughly 380,000 clones, roughly 81% being singletons. Sequenced here: peripheral blood, sampled in a trial of Ad26.COV2.S vaccine versus placebo. The source is a person aged 18 to 59 who received the Ad26.COV2.S COVID-19 vaccine or a placebo.

The rearrangement joins TRBV29-1 to TRBJ2-7, with 10 bases lining up with TRBD1. This CDR3 is 12 amino acids long. The V segment lost 7 bases and the J segment 6 bases; nucleotides outside the gene matches: 6. Germline CDR1 reads SQVTM; CDR2 reads ANQGSEA. CDR3 DNA sequence: TGCAGCGCAGACAGGGGGCAAGGCGAGCAGTACTTC. Translation: CSADRGQGEQYF.

This clone came up once. V usage is TRBV18 and J usage is TRBJ1-3; the D gene is possibly TRBD1 (5 bases). The CDR3 is made up of 16 amino acids. CDR1 is KGHSH and CDR2 is LQKENI in the germline V gene. Trimming pared 0 bases from V and 0 bases from J, leaving 9 bases between. CDR3 region: CASSPPMTASGNTIYF. The CDR3 coding sequence is TGTGCCAGCTCACCACCTATGACAGCCTCTGGAAACACCATATATTTT.

The chain links TRBV12-5 to TRBJ2-6; tentatively, D is TRBD2 (6 bases). The CDR3 length is 14 residues. From germline, CDR1 is LGHNT and CDR2 FRNRAP. The ends were cut back, 10 bases at V and 0 bases at J, with 10 bases in the middle. This CDR3 is CATHGGSGANVLTF. In nucleotides, the CDR3 is TGTGCTACTCACGGGGGCTCTGGGGCCAACGTCCTGACTTTC.

The chain uses TRBV27 and TRBJ1-5; D may be TRBD1 (6 bases). The germline V and J ends were trimmed by 5 bases and 0 bases, with 23 bases remaining between them. CDR1 and CDR2 (germline): MNHEY, SMNVEV (reference sequence). There are 19 residues in the CDR3. CDR3 sequence reads: CASSNRDRRGAGSNQPQHF. In DNA, the CDR3 is TGTGCCAGCAGTAACCGAGACAGGCGCGGTGCTGGTAGCAATCAGCCCCAGCATTTT.

The chain joins TRBV2 to TRBJ1-4, with D perhaps matching TRBD1 (6 bases). The germline gives CDR1 SNHLY, CDR2 FYNNEI. The V end was cut by 5 bases, the J end by 0 bases, with 19 bases between. The CDR3 consists of 18 residues. CDR3 DNA: TGTGCCAGCAGTAAAGGGGGGAAGCGGGGGACAACTAATGAAAAACTGTTTTTT. It encodes CASSKGGKRGTTNEKLFF.

There are a few counts of this clone. The CDR3 DNA reads as TGTGCCAGCTCTCTCCTGGTTCCCGGCGGTGGGGAAGAACCCCAGCATTTT. This gives the protein CASSLLVPGGGEEPQHF. This chain links TRBV18 with TRBJ1-5; D gene ambiguous. CDR3 length: 17 amino acids. CDR1 and CDR2 (germline): KGHSH, LQKENI. The V end lost 6 bases, the J end lost 10 bases, and 28 bases lay between the germline ends.

V usage is TRBV10-3 and J usage is TRBJ2-2; unclear D gene. V was pared by 0 bases and J by 6 bases, with 8 bases between. Germline assignment: CDR1 ENHRY and CDR2 SYGVKD. The CDR3 runs to 14 residues. CDR3: CAISESMAAGELFF. Here the CDR3 DNA reads TGTGCCATCAGTGAGTCGATGGCTGCCGGGGAGCTGTTTTTT.

The V gene is TRBV7-2, the J gene TRBJ1-5; D gene uncertain. This CDR3 has 14 amino acids. Trimming pared 2 bases from V and 2 bases from J, leaving 7 bases between. Germline V gene sequence: CDR1 SGHTA, CDR2 FQGNSA. In DNA, the CDR3 is TGTGCCAGCAGCTTACGACTTCGCAATCAGCCCCAGCATTTT. The encoded protein is CASSLRLRNQPQHF.

This sequence joins TRBV4-1 and TRBJ2-7; 7 bases line up with TRBD2. Trimming at V came to 3 bases and at J to 2 bases, leaving 7 bases not matched to a gene. The CDR3 consists of 15 residues. CDR1 MGHRA and CDR2 YSYEKL come from the germline V gene. The CDR3 is CASSQGRLATYEQYF. The DNA of the CDR3 is TGCGCCAGCAGCCAGGGGAGACTAGCTACCTACGAGCAGTACTTC.

This clone appeared a single time. This rearrangement joins TRBV20-1 to TRBJ1-2, with D possibly being TRBD1 (5 bases). The germline V gene encodes CDR1 DFQATT and CDR2 SNEGSKA (reference sequence). Trimming took 3 bases from V and 3 from J, leaving 8 bases between them. CDR3 size: 12 residues. CDR3 sequence reads: CSASTGYYGYTF. The CDR3 DNA follows: TGCAGTGCTAGTACAGGCTACTATGGCTACACCTTC.

This clone occurred once. DNA of the CDR3: TGTGCCAGCAGTACCGGACCGAGCGGCTACACCTTC. This sequence encodes CASSTGPSGYTF. This chain links TRBV6-2 or TRBV6-3 with TRBJ1-2, with D uncertain. The germline CDR1 and CDR2 sequences are MNHEY and SVGEGT. The CDR3 has 12 residues. V lost 5 bases and J 8 bases, leaving 12 bases between the germline ends.

V gene TRBV28 combines with J gene TRBJ1-5; TRBD1 matches 8 bases. Looked up from germline, CDR1 is MDHEN and CDR2 is SYDVKM. This CDR3 spans 16 amino acids. V was clipped by 6 bases and J by 3 bases; unmatched bases: 10. The CDR3 DNA reads as TGTGCCAGCAGACCTTACAGGGGGTTAGACAATCAGCCCCAGCATTTT. This sequence encodes CASRPYRGLDNQPQHF.

The genes are TRBV5-1 and TRBJ2-6, with 7 bases that match TRBD2. The CDR3 has 17 residues. V lost 0 bases to trimming and J lost 1 base; unmatched junction nucleotides: 4. In germline, CDR1 is SGHRS, CDR2 YFSETQ. Written as DNA, the CDR3 is TGCGCCAGCAGCTTGGCGGGGGGACCTTCTGGGGCCAACGTCCTGACTTTC. Translated: CASSLAGGPSGANVLTF.

This clone was found a few times. The chain has TRBV9 and TRBJ1-3; D unresolved. CDR1 and CDR2 (germline): SGDLS, YYNGEE. This CDR3 is 12 amino acids long. V was clipped by 4 bases and J by 6 bases, with 8 bases between them. The CDR3 here is CASSPVENTIYF. The CDR3 DNA follows: TGTGCCAGCAGCCCCGTTGAAAACACCATATATTTT. Based on the CDR3 plus reference TRBV9 and TRBJ1-3, the full variable domain is DSGVTQTPKHLITATGQRVTLRCSPRSGDLSVYWYQQSLDQGLQFLIQYYNGEERAKGNILERFSAQQFPDLHSELNLSSLELGDSALYFCASSPVENTIYFGEGSWLTVV.

The rearrangement joins TRBV6-1 to TRBJ1-2; perhaps TRBD1 as D (6 bases). The CDR3 contains 13 residues. CDR1 and CDR2 (germline): MNHNS, SASEGT. V dropped 1 base and J dropped 8 bases, with 11 bases sitting between them. CDR3 in DNA: TGTGCCAGCAGTGAAGGTAACAGGGAAGGCTACACCTTC. Its translation is CASSEGNREGYTF.

The chain recombines TRBV6-2 or TRBV6-3 with TRBJ2-7, with TRBD2 identical over 7 bases. Germline values: CDR1 MNHEY, CDR2 SVGEGT. The CDR3 totals 16 residues. The V and J ends lost 0 bases and 2 bases, in that order; junction bases with no gene match: 7. The CDR3 loop reads CASSYSPGRETYEQYF. CDR3 in DNA: TGTGCCAGCAGTTACTCACCAGGGCGGGAGACCTACGAGCAGTACTTC.

The chain employs TRBV7-2 and TRBJ2-2; D uncertain. Germline assignment: CDR1 SGHTA and CDR2 FQGNSA. CDR3 length equals 13 residues. The V and J ends lost 5 bases and 5 bases respectively, with 9 bases between them. The CDR3 protein is CASSPTGTGELFF. As DNA, the CDR3 is TGTGCCAGCAGCCCCACTGGTACCGGGGAGCTGTTTTTT.

J is TRBJ1-2 and V is TRBV7-2; maybe TRBD1 (5 bases). CDR3 length: 13 amino acids. V lost 4 bases, J lost 8 bases, and 14 bases lay in between. Germline assignment: CDR1 SGHTA and CDR2 FQGNSA. The CDR3 reads CASSSEGEGGYTF. In DNA form, the CDR3 reads TGTGCCAGCAGCTCCGAGGGCGAGGGGGGCTACACCTTC.

V gene TRBV5-1 combines with J gene TRBJ2-7; D tentatively reads TRBD1 or TRBD2 (7 bases each). The germline V gene encodes CDR1 SGHRS and CDR2 YFSETQ. Trimming cost V 4 bases and J 1 base, with 15 bases left between them. The CDR3 spans 15 residues. As DNA, the CDR3 is TGCGCCAGCAGCGGCACAGGGGAGGGGTCCTACGAGCAGTACTTC. This translates into CASSGTGEGSYEQYF.

The chain combines TRBV5-1 with TRBJ1-3; D is perhaps TRBD1 (5 bases). Trimming stripped 2 bases from V and 4 bases from J, with 13 bases between. This CDR3 contains 15 residues. Per germline, CDR1 SGHRS and CDR2 YFSETQ. CDR3 DNA: TGCGCCAGCAGCTTTGAGGGGTTCGGCGGAAACACCATATATTTT. This codes for CASSFEGFGGNTIYF. Based on the CDR3 plus reference TRBV5-1 and TRBJ1-3, the full variable domain is KAGVTQTPRYLIKTRGQQVTLSCSPISGHRSVSWYQQTPGQGLQFLFEYFSETQRNKGNFPGRFSGRQFSNSRSEMNVSTLELGDSALYLCASSFEGFGGNTIYFGEGSWLTVV.

The chain employs TRBV5-1 and TRBJ2-6; a possible D gene is TRBD1 (6 bases). Deletions cut 4 bases from V and 1 base from J, with 6 bases between. Germline V CDR1 and CDR2: SGHRS, YFSETQ. The CDR3 runs 14 residues. The CDR3 DNA reads TGCGCCAGCAGCACAGGGTCTGGGGCCAACGTCCTGACTTTC. Residues: CASSTGSGANVLTF.